The clone carrying this T cell receptor (beta chain) showed up just a few times. The antigen is not known. TCRdb reanalysed the 5' RACE reads using MiXCR and keeps one entry per CDR3 protein. In the table there are about 220,000 distinct CDR3 sequences, roughly 3.3% of which are singletons. The sample is drawn from a study of T cells after yellow fever vaccination. General study findings and limits: Contamination of FACS-sorted repertoires by abundant clonotypes from the bulk population could occur. Post-booster repertoires again held most primary-vaccination clones (just under 97% CD4, approximately 90% CD8).

The V and J ends lost 3 bases and 2 bases, in that order; junction bases with no gene match: 6. The CDR3 covers 16 residues. The origin of this receptor is a young man who received the YFV17D yellow fever vaccine. The input for sequencing was CD4+ T cells sorted from PBMCs, taken 10 days after the yellow fever booster vaccination. The chain carries TRBV23-1 and TRBJ2-2; 7 nucleotides align to TRBD2. TRBV23-1 is sorted into the ORF group, with uncertain function. The CDR3 sequence is CASSHREVANTGELFF. The CDR3 DNA is TGCGCCAGCAGTCACCGGGAGGTGGCAAACACCGGGGAGCTGTTTTTT.